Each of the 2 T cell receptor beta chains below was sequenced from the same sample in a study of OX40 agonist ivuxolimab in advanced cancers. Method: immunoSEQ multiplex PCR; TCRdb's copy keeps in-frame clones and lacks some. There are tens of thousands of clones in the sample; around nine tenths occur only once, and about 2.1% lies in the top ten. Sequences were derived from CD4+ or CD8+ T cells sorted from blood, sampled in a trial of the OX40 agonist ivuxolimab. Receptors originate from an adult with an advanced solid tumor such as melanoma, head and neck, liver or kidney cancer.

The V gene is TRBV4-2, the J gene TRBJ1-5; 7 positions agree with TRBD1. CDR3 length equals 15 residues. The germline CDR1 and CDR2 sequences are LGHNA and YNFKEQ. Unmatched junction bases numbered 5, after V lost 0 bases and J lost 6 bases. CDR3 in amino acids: CASSQEVAGGQPQHF. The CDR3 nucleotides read TGTGCCAGCAGCCAAGAGGTAGCAGGGGGTCAGCCCCAGCATTTT.

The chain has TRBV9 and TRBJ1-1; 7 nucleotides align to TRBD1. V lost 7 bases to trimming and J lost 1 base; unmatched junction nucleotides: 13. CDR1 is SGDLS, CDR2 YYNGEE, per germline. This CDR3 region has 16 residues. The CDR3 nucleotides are TGTGCCAGCTCTTCCGGAGGGGGCGGATGGAACACTGAAGCTTTCTTT. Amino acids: CASSSGGGGWNTEAFF.